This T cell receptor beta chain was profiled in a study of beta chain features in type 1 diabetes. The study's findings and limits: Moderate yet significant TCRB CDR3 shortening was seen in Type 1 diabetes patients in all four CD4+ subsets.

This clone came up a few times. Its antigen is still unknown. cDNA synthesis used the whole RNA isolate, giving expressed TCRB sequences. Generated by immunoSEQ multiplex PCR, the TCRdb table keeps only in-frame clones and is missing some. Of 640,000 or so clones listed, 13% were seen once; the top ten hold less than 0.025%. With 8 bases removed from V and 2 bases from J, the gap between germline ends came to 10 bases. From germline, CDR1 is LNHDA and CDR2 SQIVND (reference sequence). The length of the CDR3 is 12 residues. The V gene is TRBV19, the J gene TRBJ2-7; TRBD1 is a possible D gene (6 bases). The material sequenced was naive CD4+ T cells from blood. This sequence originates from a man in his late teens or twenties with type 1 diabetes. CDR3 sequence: CASSGQTYEQYF. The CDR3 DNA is TGTGCCAGTTCCGGACAGACCTACGAGCAGTACTTC.